Listed here are 30 T cell receptor beta chains from one sample, sequenced in a study of long-term antiretroviral therapy in people with HIV. Version v3.0 of the immunoSEQ assay was performed at survey level. Measured with immunoSEQ multiplex PCR; TCRdb has only the in-frame clones, and not every one. The data hold roughly 16,000 clones, with around four fifths observed a single time. The material sequenced was unsorted PBMCs, taken 2.1 years after starting antiretroviral therapy. The receptor set was obtained from a man in his forties with HIV.

V gene TRBV6-1 combines with J gene TRBJ1-1, with D hard to call. Germline-derived CDR1 and CDR2 are MNHNS and SASEGT. Trimming shortened V by 6 bases and J by 5 bases, and 10 bases separated the two germline ends. CDR3 length equals 12 residues. The CDR3 sequence is CASRLSGTEAFF. The CDR3 nucleotides read TGTGCCAGCAGACTCAGTGGAACTGAAGCTTTCTTT.

The chain links TRBV4-2 to TRBJ1-3, with 11 nucleotides matching TRBD1. CDR3 size: 17 residues. The J segment lost 4 bases and the V segment lost 0 bases, leaving 5 bases of the junction unmatched. Germline V lookup: CDR1 LGHNA, CDR2 YNFKEQ. CDR3 nucleotides: TGTGCCAGCAGCCAAGAAGGGGACAGGGGGTACGGAAACACCATATATTTT. Its protein is CASSQEGDRGYGNTIYF.

This clone was observed a single time. The V call is TRBV5-4, the J call TRBJ2-5, with a weak D call TRBD1 (7 bases). This CDR3 region has 15 residues. Trimming removed 5 bases from V and 3 bases from J, with 17 bases in between. The germline gives CDR1 SGHNT, CDR2 YYREEE (reference sequence). The CDR3 loop reads CASSLRQGGEETQYF. CDR3 in DNA: TGTGCCAGCAGTTTGCGACAGGGCGGGGAAGAGACCCAGTACTTC.

This clone occurred once. The chain combines TRBV5-3 with TRBJ1-6; TRBD1 might be the D (6 bases). TRBV5-3 carries the ORF label, with uncertain function. The V and J ends lost 2 bases and 0 bases respectively, with 12 bases between them. The CDR3 extends over 17 amino acids. CDR3 region: CARSLDRRSSYNSPLHF. The CDR3 bases are TGTGCCAGAAGCTTAGACAGGCGGAGCTCCTATAATTCACCCCTCCACTTT.

The chain links TRBV2 to TRBJ2-7; D gene uncertain. This CDR3 has 12 amino acids. With 6 bases removed from V and 3 bases from J, the gap between germline ends came to 9 bases. Germline CDR1 SNHLY, CDR2 FYNNEI. DNA for the CDR3: TGTGCCAGCAGCGAATCACGCTACGAGCAGTACTTC. It is translated as CASSESRYEQYF. Complete variable domain (other parts from reference TRBV2 and TRBJ2-7): EPEVTQTPSHQVTQMGQEVILRCVPISNHLYFYWYRQILGQKVEFLVSFYNNEISEKSEIFDDQFSVERPDGSNFTLKIRSTKLEDSAMYFCASSESRYEQYFGPGTRLTVT.

The chain joins TRBV6-5 to TRBJ2-7; tentative D call: TRBD2 (5 bases). The CDR3 is made up of 15 amino acids. The V gene lost 2 bases and the J gene lost 3 bases, with 14 bases spanning the gap. Per the germline V gene, CDR1 is MNHEY and CDR2 is SVGAGI. Written as DNA, the CDR3 is TGTGCCAGCAGTTACAGGCCGCGCGCGGGCTACGAGCAGTACTTC. This translates into CASSYRPRAGYEQYF.

This clone was seen only a few times. The chain links TRBV13 to TRBJ1-2; D is unresolved. The ends were cut back, 1 base at V and 4 bases at J, with 7 bases in the middle. In germline, CDR1 is PRHDT, CDR2 FYEKMQ (reference sequence). The CDR3 runs to 13 residues. The CDR3 spells CASSLEGAYGYTF. The DNA of the CDR3 is TGTGCCAGCAGCTTAGAAGGAGCCTATGGCTACACCTTC.

The chain combines TRBV11-3 with TRBJ2-7, with a possible D match to TRBD2 (7 bases). V was shortened by 0 bases and J by 2 bases, with 17 bases between the two germline ends. CDR3 length: 17 residues. Germline CDR1 and CDR2: SGHNT and YENEEA. This CDR3 is CASSLDRGGGLPYEQYF. The CDR3 coding sequence is TGTGCCAGCAGCTTAGATCGTGGGGGGGGCCTGCCCTACGAGCAGTACTTC.

In its sample, this clone was seen once. This chain links TRBV15 with TRBJ1-4; unclear D gene. V dropped 0 bases and J dropped 7 bases, with 9 bases sitting between them. Per germline, CDR1 LNHNV and CDR2 YYDKDF (reference sequence). The CDR3 sequence is 14 residues long. The CDR3 DNA reads TGTGCCACCAGCAGAGATAACGGGGTTGAAAAACTGTTTTTT. It codes for CATSRDNGVEKLFF.

Written as DNA, the CDR3 is TGTGCCAGCAGCTCAGGAGGGGTTACCTCTGGAAACACCATATATTTT. Amino acid sequence: CASSSGGVTSGNTIYF. This rearrangement joins TRBV7-2 to TRBJ1-3; perhaps TRBD1 as D (5 bases). Trimming pared 4 bases from V and 0 bases from J, leaving 13 bases between. Per the germline V gene, CDR1 is SGHTA and CDR2 is FQGNSA. The CDR3 sequence is 16 residues long.

The V gene is TRBV6-5, the J gene TRBJ2-7; D is tentatively TRBD1 or TRBD2 (6 bases each). From germline, CDR1 is MNHEY and CDR2 SVGAGI. V was trimmed by 2 bases and J by 5 bases, leaving 16 bases between them. The CDR3 is made up of 15 amino acids. The CDR3 DNA sequence: TGTGCCAGCAGTTACAATAGGGGGGCAGGTAACGAGCAGTACTTC. This encodes CASSYNRGAGNEQYF.

The rearrangement uses TRBV4-1 and TRBJ1-2; D unclear. Germline-derived CDR1 and CDR2 are MGHRA and YSYEKL. The V end was cut by 0 bases, the J end by 3 bases, with 14 bases between. This CDR3 has 16 residues. Here the CDR3 reads CASSQDNQESHYGYTF. The CDR3 coding sequence is TGCGCCAGCAGCCAAGACAATCAGGAGAGTCACTATGGCTACACCTTC.

The chain joins TRBV2 to TRBJ2-7; D is perhaps TRBD1 or TRBD2 (5 bases each). Germline CDR1 SNHLY, CDR2 FYNNEI. The CDR3 spans 15 residues. Trimming shortened V by 0 bases and J by 2 bases, and 11 bases separated the two germline ends. CDR3 in amino acids: CASSEAGMGAYEQYF. DNA for the CDR3: TGTGCCAGCAGTGAAGCAGGGATGGGGGCCTACGAGCAGTACTTC.

The CDR3 nucleotides read TGCAGCGTTGAAGGAGTGACTAGCGGGAACCGAGATACGCAGTATTTT. Its translation: CSVEGVTSGNRDTQYF. The chain couples TRBV29-1 to TRBJ2-3; 11 nucleotides agree with TRBD2. Germline-derived CDR1 and CDR2 are SQVTM and ANQGSEA. This CDR3 contains 16 residues. V was clipped by 1 base and J by 5 bases; unmatched bases: 8.

The chain is built from TRBV27 and TRBJ2-2; D not certain. CDR3 length: 14 residues. V lost 6 bases, J lost 1 base, and 9 bases lay in between. Germline V lookup: CDR1 MNHEY, CDR2 SMNVEV (reference sequence). The CDR3 DNA reads as TGTGCCAGCAGCCTCAGATGGAACACCGGGGAGCTGTTTTTT. Translating it yields CASSLRWNTGELFF.

This clone turned up a few times. J is TRBJ1-2 and V is TRBV5-4, with D perhaps matching TRBD1 (6 bases). The CDR3 has 16 residues. V lost 4 bases to trimming and J lost 2 bases, with 18 bases between them. Germline loops: CDR1 SGHNT, CDR2 YYREEE (reference sequence). The CDR3 DNA reads as TGTGCCAGCAGCCCGCTTGGAGGGGGGCAAAACTATGGCTACACCTTC. It is translated as CASSPLGGGQNYGYTF. The full variable domain, in which reference TRBV5-4 and TRBJ1-2 provide the parts outside the CDR3, is ETGVTQSPTHLIKTRGQQVTLRCSSQSGHNTVSWYQQALGQGPQFIFQYYREEENGRGNFPPRFSGLQFPNYSSELNVNALELDDSALYLCASSPLGGGQNYGYTFGSGTRLTVV.

V is TRBV6-5 and J is TRBJ1-1; TRBD1 matches 9 bases. This CDR3 region has 13 residues. V was clipped by 6 bases and J by 3 bases; unmatched bases: 2. In germline, CDR1 is MNHEY, CDR2 SVGAGI. The CDR3 DNA reads TGTGCCAGCAGGGGACAGGGTTACACTGAAGCTTTCTTT. It encodes CASRGQGYTEAFF.

The chain links TRBV30 to TRBJ2-5; D gene unclear. From germline, CDR1 is GTSNPN and CDR2 SVGIG (reference sequence). The CDR3 covers 11 residues. V shed 0 bases and J shed 1 base, with 0 bases lying between them. The CDR3 region is CAWSVQETQYF. DNA of the CDR3: TGTGCCTGGAGTGTCCAAGAGACCCAGTACTTC.

The chain links TRBV5-4 to TRBJ1-1; D remains ambiguous. This CDR3 has 14 amino acids. Trimming cost V 0 bases and J 1 base, with 7 bases left between them. CDR1 is SGHNT, CDR2 YYREEE, per germline (reference sequence). CDR3 residues: CASSLEARNTEAFF. Written as DNA, the CDR3 is TGTGCCAGCAGCTTGGAAGCTAGGAACACTGAAGCTTTCTTT. Based on the CDR3 plus reference TRBV5-4 and TRBJ1-1, the full variable domain is ETGVTQSPTHLIKTRGQQVTLRCSSQSGHNTVSWYQQALGQGPQFIFQYYREEENGRGNFPPRFSGLQFPNYSSELNVNALELDDSALYLCASSLEARNTEAFFGQGTRLTVV.

This chain's CDR3 is CASSLDGGDTGELFF. The CDR3 nucleotides are TGCGCCAGCAGCTTGGACGGGGGCGACACCGGGGAGCTGTTTTTT. The chain is built from TRBV5-1 and TRBJ2-2, with D perhaps matching TRBD1 or TRBD2 (6 bases each). Between the trimmed V and J ends, which lost 0 bases and 3 bases, there was a span of 9 bases. CDR3 length: 15 residues. CDR1 and CDR2 (germline): SGHRS, YFSETQ.

Only one count was recorded for this clone. The J gene is TRBJ1-1, the V gene TRBV6-1; D gene uncertain. Trimming cost V 8 bases and J 1 base, with 8 bases left between them. CDR3 length equals 12 residues. Germline V lookup: CDR1 MNHNS, CDR2 SASEGT. The CDR3 loop is CASYWGNTEAFF. As DNA, the CDR3 is TGTGCCAGCTATTGGGGGAACACTGAAGCTTTCTTT.

This clone was seen a few times. V usage is TRBV11-2 and J usage is TRBJ2-2; a weak D match, TRBD1 (5 bases). The CDR3 length is 13 residues. The germline V gene has CDR1 SGHAT and CDR2 FQNNGV. Deletions cut 6 bases from V and 13 bases from J, with 18 bases between. DNA for the CDR3: TGTGCCAGCAGTCGTACGGAAGTTAGGGGGCTGTTTTTT. Its protein is CASSRTEVRGLFF.

This clone was detected once. The chain combines TRBV27 with TRBJ2-5; D may be TRBD1 (7 bases). The CDR3 covers 14 residues. The ends were cut back, 6 bases at V and 0 bases at J, with 11 bases in the middle. Germline values: CDR1 MNHEY, CDR2 SMNVEV (reference sequence). DNA of the CDR3: TGTGCCAGCAGGTTCAGGGGGGACCAAGAGACCCAGTACTTC. This encodes CASRFRGDQETQYF.

The chain has TRBV30 and TRBJ2-2; D unclear. V gave up 2 bases and J gave up 6 bases, with 10 bases separating them. The germline gives CDR1 GTSNPN, CDR2 SVGIG (reference sequence). The CDR3 loop spans 13 amino acids. The CDR3 coding sequence is TGTGCCTGGAGTTGGGTAGGACCCGGGGAGCTGTTTTTT. It specifies CAWSWVGPGELFF.

The chain combines TRBV4-1 with TRBJ1-2; a possible D gene is TRBD1 (5 bases). Per the germline V gene, CDR1 is MGHRA and CDR2 is YSYEKL. The CDR3 consists of 15 residues. With 0 bases removed from V and 4 bases from J, the gap between germline ends came to 12 bases. CDR3: CASSQDRGGGYGYTF. The DNA of the CDR3 is TGCGCCAGCAGCCAAGATCGGGGGGGAGGCTATGGCTACACCTTC.

The V gene is TRBV5-1, the J gene TRBJ2-7, with TRBD1 identical over 9 bases. CDR1 SGHRS and CDR2 YFSETQ come from the germline V gene. With V trimmed by 2 bases and J by 7 bases, 10 bases remained unmatched. This CDR3 has 15 residues. The CDR3 DNA is TGCGCCAGCAGCTTACAGGGACAGGGATCGAGTGAGCAGTACTTC. Its translation: CASSLQGQGSSEQYF.

This clone has a single count. The CDR3 coding sequence is TGTGCCAGCAGCTTAGCGCTCGGGGGCCGGGATCATACGCAGTATTTT. Translating gives CASSLALGGRDHTQYF. J is TRBJ2-3 and V is TRBV7-9; the D call may be TRBD1 or TRBD2 (6 bases each). Germline CDR1 reads SEHNR; CDR2 reads FQNEAQ (reference sequence). V lost 0 bases, J lost 7 bases, and 17 bases lay in between. The CDR3 has 16 amino acids.

The rearrangement uses TRBV7-2 and TRBJ1-2; TRBD1 might be the D (5 bases). Germline V CDR1 and CDR2: SGHTA, FQGNSA. Deletions cut 1 base from V and 2 bases from J, with 8 bases between. The CDR3 is made up of 14 amino acids. The CDR3 DNA reads as TGTGCCAGCAGCTTAGGGGGGGGAAACTATGGCTACACCTTC. This codes for CASSLGGGNYGYTF.

The J gene is TRBJ1-1, the V gene TRBV9, with TRBD1 as a possible D gene (6 bases). The CDR3 covers 15 residues. Germline V gives CDR1 SGDLS, CDR2 YYNGEE. V lost 0 bases and J 6 bases, leaving 15 bases between the germline ends. CDR3 nucleotide sequence: TGTGCCAGCAGCGTAGGCCCTCTAGACAGGCCTGAAGCTTTCTTT. It translates to CASSVGPLDRPEAFF.

A few counts support this clone. The chain joins TRBV19 to TRBJ2-1; D is ambiguous. Deletions cut 4 bases from V and 6 bases from J, with 16 bases between. CDR1 is LNHDA, CDR2 SQIVND, per germline (reference sequence). CDR3 size: 15 residues. The CDR3 region has the DNA TGTGCCAGTAGTAAAGTCTCCGGGCCCTTCAATGAGCAGTTCTTC. It specifies CASSKVSGPFNEQFF.